The 31 T cell receptor beta chains in this list originate from one sample, sequenced in a study of T cell responses to AZD1222 COVID-19 vaccine. Profiling relied on immunoSEQ multiplex PCR, and the TCRdb table lists in-frame clones only, not all of them. The repertoire holds about 82,000 clones, with about 80% as singletons. This specimen consisted of peripheral blood, obtained 28 days after the second AZD1222 dose. Receptors originate from an adult who received the AZD1222 COVID-19 vaccine.

The CDR3 reads CASSGSGDIQYF. CDR3 DNA: TGTGCCAGCAGTGGGTCGGGTGACATTCAGTACTTC. This chain links TRBV28 with TRBJ2-4, with D unresolved. Germline values: CDR1 MDHEN, CDR2 SYDVKM. The CDR3 is 12 amino acids. V was shortened by 5 bases and J by 8 bases, with 10 bases between the two germline ends.

The chain joins TRBV4-2 to TRBJ1-1; D is possibly TRBD1 (5 bases). Trimming took off 4 bases at V and 1 base at J, with 10 bases between the two ends. Looked up from germline, CDR1 is LGHNA and CDR2 is YNFKEQ. The length of the CDR3 is 14 residues. CDR3 bases: TGTGCCAGCAGCCCAGGGTTGGCGAACACTGAAGCTTTCTTT. This translates into CASSPGLANTEAFF.

The CDR3 DNA sequence: TGTGCCAGCAGTCCCCGGGGCAGGGGGAGTGATGGCTACACCTTC. Translating gives CASSPRGRGSDGYTF. The V call is TRBV27, the J call TRBJ1-2; 7 bases are a match to TRBD1. CDR3 length: 15 residues. The germline gives CDR1 MNHEY, CDR2 SMNVEV (reference sequence). Trimming took 5 bases from V and 6 from J; bases not matched to a gene: 12.

On this clone itself: The same CDR3 also results from other DNA sequences found in this sample. The gene calls are TRBV28 and TRBJ1-3, with 8 nucleotides matching TRBD1. V lost 5 bases and J lost 2; bases outside the gene matches: 5. Germline loops: CDR1 MDHEN, CDR2 SYDVKM. The CDR3 loop spans 15 amino acids. CDR3 region: CASSLGTGAGNTIYF. CDR3 DNA: TGTGCCAGCAGTCTCGGGACAGGTGCTGGAAACACCATATATTTT.

The chain carries TRBV10-3 and TRBJ1-2, with D unclear. Trimming took 0 bases from V and 8 from J, leaving 13 bases between them. This CDR3 spans 14 amino acids. From germline, CDR1 is ENHRY and CDR2 SYGVKD. This CDR3 reads CAISESGRLLGYTF. The CDR3 region has the DNA TGTGCCATCAGTGAGTCCGGCAGACTGCTGGGCTACACCTTC.

The V gene is TRBV5-1, the J gene TRBJ2-3; D is uncertain. Trimming pared 0 bases from V and 0 bases from J, leaving 5 bases between. Germline CDR1 is SGHRS and CDR2 is YFSETQ. The CDR3 is made up of 14 amino acids. The CDR3 nucleotides are TGCGCCAGCAGCTTGGACATTAGCACAGATACGCAGTATTTT. It encodes CASSLDISTDTQYF.

Only a few counts were recorded for this clone. The chain uses TRBV10-3 and TRBJ2-7, with TRBD2 matching 10 bases. Germline values: CDR1 ENHRY, CDR2 SYGVKD. This CDR3 comprises 15 residues. V was clipped by 6 bases and J by 0 bases; unmatched bases: 5. CDR3 DNA sequence: TGTGCCATCAGGGGGACTAGCGCCGACTCCTACGAGCAGTACTTC. As protein: CAIRGTSADSYEQYF.

The rearrangement joins TRBV28 to TRBJ1-5; D ambiguous. The V end lost 3 bases, the J end lost 8 bases, and 11 bases lay between the germline ends. Germline loops: CDR1 MDHEN, CDR2 SYDVKM. The CDR3 totals 13 residues. The CDR3 protein is CASSFRIGEPQHF. The CDR3, as DNA: TGTGCCAGCAGTTTTAGAATAGGAGAGCCCCAGCATTTT.

This clone was seen only a few times. The V call is TRBV5-1, the J call TRBJ1-5; the D gene is possibly TRBD1 (5 bases). Germline V gene lookup returns CDR1 SGHRS and CDR2 YFSETQ. V was trimmed by 3 bases and J by 6 bases, leaving 16 bases between them. The CDR3 contains 15 residues. The DNA of the CDR3 is TGCGCCAGCAGCTCGGGGGACGTCCCAGGTCAGCCCCAGCATTTT. Translation gives CASSSGDVPGQPQHF.

The genes are TRBV6-5 and TRBJ1-1, with D unresolved. Germline CDR1 reads MNHEY; CDR2 reads SVGAGI. V was pared by 5 bases and J by 1 base, with 5 bases between. There are 12 residues in the CDR3. CDR3 sequence reads: CASSTPNTEAFF. The CDR3 DNA reads TGTGCCAGCAGTACCCCGAACACTGAAGCTTTCTTT.

The V gene is TRBV6-2 or TRBV6-3, the J gene TRBJ1-2, with no clear D. The length of the CDR3 is 15 residues. Deletions cut 0 bases from V and 2 bases from J, with 10 bases between. Per the germline V gene, CDR1 is MNHEY and CDR2 is SVGEGT. CDR3 residues: CASSYSSGMNYGYTF. CDR3 DNA: TGTGCCAGCAGTTACTCGTCCGGAATGAACTATGGCTACACCTTC.

In its sample, this clone was seen once. The chain has TRBV12-3 or TRBV12-4 and TRBJ1-2; 8 bases are a match to TRBD1. The CDR3 spans 13 residues. The J segment lost 7 bases and the V segment lost 5 bases, leaving 6 bases of the junction unmatched. Here the CDR3 DNA reads TGTGCCAGCAGTCCTACCACAGGGGGTGGCTACACCTTC. Amino acid sequence: CASSPTTGGGYTF.

The V call is TRBV30, the J call TRBJ2-5; D is unclear. The CDR3 runs 12 residues. The germline V and J ends were trimmed by 2 bases and 5 bases, with 9 bases remaining between them. The V gene's germline CDR1 is GTSNPN and CDR2 SVGIG (reference sequence). The CDR3 coding sequence is TGTGCCTGGAGTTGGATGGCGGAGACCCAGTACTTC. Translation: CAWSWMAETQYF.

This chain joins TRBV19 and TRBJ2-7; 7 bases align to TRBD1. The CDR3 has 15 residues. Germline V gene sequence: CDR1 LNHDA, CDR2 SQIVND (reference sequence). Trimming at V came to 5 bases and at J to 2 bases, leaving 9 bases not matched to a gene. CDR3 protein: CASSPRDSNAYEQYF. CDR3 coding DNA: TGTGCCAGTAGTCCCCGGGACAGCAACGCCTACGAGCAGTACTTC.

This chain connects TRBV7-8 to TRBJ1-5, with 10 bases that match TRBD1. This CDR3 spans 17 amino acids. Per germline, CDR1 SGHVS and CDR2 FQNEAQ. V lost 3 bases to trimming and J lost 0 bases; unmatched junction nucleotides: 5. CDR3 in DNA: TGTGCCAGCAGCTTTGCCCGGGACAGGGGTAGCAATCAGCCCCAGCATTTT. Translation gives CASSFARDRGSNQPQHF.

This sequence joins TRBV19 and TRBJ1-1; tentatively, D is TRBD1 (6 bases). This CDR3 is 13 amino acids long. CDR1 and CDR2 from the germline V gene are LNHDA and SQIVND (reference sequence). The V end was cut by 2 bases, the J end by 6 bases, with 10 bases between. The CDR3 region has the DNA TGTGCCAGTAGTATACGGGGGGGGCCTGAAGCTTTCTTT. Translation gives CASSIRGGPEAFF.

This chain connects TRBV7-9 to TRBJ2-3, with 8 nucleotides matching TRBD2. The junction had 14 bases not matched to a gene; V was cut back by 6 bases and J by 3 bases. The CDR3 is made up of 17 amino acids. Germline values: CDR1 SEHNR, CDR2 FQNEAQ (reference sequence). The CDR3 bases are TGTGCCAGCAGTTTTGCCACTAGCGGAGTTCGGACAGATACGCAGTATTTT. It yields the protein CASSFATSGVRTDTQYF.

This clone has a single count. The J gene is TRBJ2-2, the V gene TRBV4-2; D may be TRBD2 (5 bases). The CDR3 spans 16 residues. V lost 0 bases, J lost 5 bases, and 13 bases lay in between. Looked up from germline, CDR1 is LGHNA and CDR2 is YNFKEQ. Here the CDR3 reads CASSQEARTGTGELFF. The CDR3 DNA is TGTGCCAGCAGCCAAGAGGCGAGAACGGGAACCGGGGAGCTGTTTTTT.

The chain couples TRBV7-3 to TRBJ2-2; perhaps TRBD1 as D (5 bases). The CDR3 is 16 amino acids. Germline V gene sequence: CDR1 SGHTA, CDR2 FQGTGA. V was cut by 1 base and J by 0 bases, with 9 bases left in between. The CDR3 DNA reads as TGTGCCAGCAGCTTAAGGGGCGATGCGAACACCGGGGAGCTGTTTTTT. This gives the protein CASSLRGDANTGELFF.

CDR3 in DNA: TGTGCCAGCAGCCAGGAGGGACATTTCCCCGAGCAGTACTTC. This translates into CASSQEGHFPEQYF. The chain uses TRBV3-1 (or the pseudogene TRBV3-2) and TRBJ2-7; D is perhaps TRBD1 or TRBD2 (6 bases each). The germline gives CDR1 LGHDT, CDR2 YNNKEL (reference sequence). The CDR3 sequence is 14 residues long. Trimming cost V 3 bases and J 6 bases, with 15 bases left between them.

The V gene is TRBV11-2, the J gene TRBJ1-1, with TRBD1 identical over 7 bases. The CDR3 is 14 amino acids. The V and J ends lost 3 bases and 5 bases, in that order; junction bases with no gene match: 6. Germline CDR1 reads SGHAT; CDR2 reads FQNNGV. The CDR3: CASSLGRGFTEAFF. In DNA, the CDR3 is TGTGCCAGCAGCTTGGGCAGGGGGTTTACTGAAGCTTTCTTT.

CDR3 DNA: TGCAGCGCTGGTCGCGGGGACAATGAGCAGTTCTTC. It translates to CSAGRGDNEQFF. V is TRBV29-1 and J is TRBJ2-1; a weak D match, TRBD2 (6 bases). CDR1 SQVTM and CDR2 ANQGSEA come from the germline V gene. The V end was cut by 7 bases, the J end by 5 bases, with 12 bases between. The CDR3 is made up of 12 amino acids.

There are a few counts of this clone. V usage is TRBV3-1 (or the pseudogene TRBV3-2) and J usage is TRBJ2-1; 7 bases map to TRBD2. The CDR3 is 16 amino acids. J gave up 4 bases and V 4 bases, and 10 bases lay outside the gene matches. Germline CDR1 reads LGHDT; CDR2 reads YNNKEL (reference sequence). CDR3 bases: TGTGCCAGCAGCCCCCGAGCGGGAAGAGATTACAATGAGCAGTTCTTC. Translation: CASSPRAGRDYNEQFF.

The chain joins TRBV28 to TRBJ2-7, with D tentatively TRBD1 (6 bases). Germline lookup yields CDR1 MDHEN and CDR2 SYDVKM. The ends were cut back, 8 bases at V and 0 bases at J, with 17 bases in the middle. The CDR3 is 15 residues long. The CDR3 region is CASLESGDSSYEQYF. In nucleotides, the CDR3 is TGTGCCAGCCTGGAGTCAGGGGATAGCTCCTACGAGCAGTACTTC.

The chain links TRBV28 to TRBJ2-5; unclear D gene. V lost 3 bases to trimming and J lost 5 bases, with 4 bases between them. CDR3 length: 11 amino acids. Germline lookup yields CDR1 MDHEN and CDR2 SYDVKM. The CDR3 loop reads CASSFRETQYF. The DNA of the CDR3 is TGTGCCAGCAGTTTTCGGGAGACCCAGTACTTC. Complete variable domain (other parts from reference TRBV28 and TRBJ2-5): DVKVTQSSRYLVKRTGEKVFLECVQDMDHENMFWYRQDPGLGLRLIYFSYDVKMKEKGDIPEGYSVSREKKERFSLILESASTNQTSMYLCASSFRETQYFGPGTRLLVL.

This clone was detected a few times. The V and J genes are TRBV5-1 and TRBJ1-2; possible D gene TRBD1, 6 bases. The germline V gene has CDR1 SGHRS and CDR2 YFSETQ. The CDR3 is made up of 15 amino acids. Trimming cost V 4 bases and J 0 bases, with 13 bases left between them. The CDR3 DNA reads TGCGCCAGCAGCCCGGGGGCAATGGCTAACTATGGCTACACCTTC. This codes for CASSPGAMANYGYTF.

J is TRBJ2-1 and V is TRBV7-9; D is unclear. Germline CDR1 is SEHNR and CDR2 is FQNEAQ (reference sequence). V lost 5 bases and J lost 9, with 11 bases in between. The CDR3 runs to 12 residues. This CDR3 is CASSPLGSEQFF. CDR3 bases: TGTGCCAGCAGCCCCCTAGGGTCTGAGCAGTTCTTC.

The J gene is TRBJ1-1, the V gene TRBV28, with TRBD1 matching over 7 bases. Germline V gene sequence: CDR1 MDHEN, CDR2 SYDVKM. Trimming took 3 bases from V and 11 from J; bases not matched to a gene: 9. This CDR3 is 13 amino acids long. The chain's CDR3 is CASSFALTGLAFF. The CDR3, as DNA: TGTGCCAGCAGTTTCGCCCTGACAGGGTTGGCTTTCTTT.

The chain links TRBV6-5 to TRBJ1-1; 7 bases map to TRBD1. The CDR3 runs 14 residues. V dropped 7 bases and J dropped 4; count of bases not matched to a gene: 9. Germline CDR1 is MNHEY and CDR2 is SVGAGI. The CDR3, as DNA: TGTGCCAGCAAAGAGGGGGCGGGATCCACTGAAGCTTTCTTT. The encoded protein is CASKEGAGSTEAFF.

The chain has TRBV7-9 and TRBJ1-1; TRBD1 might be the D (5 bases). The CDR3 covers 15 residues. Germline values: CDR1 SEHNR, CDR2 FQNEAQ (reference sequence). Trimming took 5 bases from V and 3 from J, leaving 16 bases between them. CDR3 DNA: TGTGCCAGCAGCCTAGTACGTGGGGCGTACACTGAAGCTTTCTTT. This translates into CASSLVRGAYTEAFF.

In its sample, this clone was seen once. The J gene is TRBJ1-2, the V gene TRBV27, with 12 bases that match TRBD1. With 2 bases clipped from V and 8 bases from J, the junction kept 9 bases outside the gene matches. CDR1 MNHEY and CDR2 SMNVEV come from the germline V gene (reference sequence). This CDR3 comprises 16 residues. The CDR3, as DNA: TGTGCCAGCAGTTTAAAACCGGGACAGGGGGCTCTAGGCTACACCTTC. Its translation: CASSLKPGQGALGYTF.